The rows below give T cell receptor beta chains drawn from one sample of a study of blood T cell repertoires in COVID-19. The method was immunoSEQ multiplex PCR; TCRdb's version includes in-frame clones alone and lacks a portion of them. The sample lists roughly 300,000 clones; around 92% were seen once. Sequenced input: peripheral blood. The receptors here all came from a young woman with COVID-19, enrolled during active disease. CDR3s leave out the opening cysteine and the closing phenylalanine or tryptophan. A D gene is named only where the DNA matches it firmly. A clone size is listed for some rows: how often the clone was seen (once, few, many), or a class if it is expanded.

>NA|TRBV7-2|TRBJ1-1|NA
ASIEAGAPNTEAF
>NA|TRBV30|TRBJ1-2|NA
AWSGGLMEDYT
>TRBD1|TRBV10-3|TRBJ1-2|NA
AISEYGQGYYGYT
>NA|TRBV7-9|TRBJ1-5|NA
ASSLADQPQH
>NA|TRBV7-6|TRBJ1-6|NA
ASSLAGPTNSPLH
>NA|TRBV5-1|TRBJ1-1|NA
ASSLGLRTEAF
>NA|TRBV18|TRBJ2-5|NA
ASSPKDSEETQY
>NA|TRBV11-2|TRBJ2-2|NA
ASSLSGEYTGELF
>NA|TRBV2|TRBJ2-7|few
ASTSPDRVSGYEQY
>TRBD1|TRBV7-6|TRBJ2-2|NA
ASSRDSPANTGELF
>NA|TRBV5-1|TRBJ2-2|NA
ASSLIGQLNTGELF
>TRBD1|TRBV29-1|TRBJ1-1|NA
SVELRQGSYTEAF
>NA|TRBV3-1/TRBV3-2|TRBJ1-2|NA
ASSQPTENYGYT
>NA|TRBV28|TRBJ1-5|NA
ASSLTGKGNQPQH
>NA|TRBV7-8|TRBJ2-3|NA
ASSPGRGREDTQY
>NA|TRBV19|TRBJ1-1|NA
ASRGKNTEAF
>NA|TRBV6-1|TRBJ2-5|NA
ASSEWGGVGETQY
>NA|TRBV6-5|TRBJ1-3|NA
ASSSQGNTIY
>NA|TRBV18|TRBJ2-7|NA
ASSPTPRGSWTY
>TRBD1|TRBV2|TRBJ1-6|NA
ASSADRPSPLH
>TRBD1|TRBV29-1|TRBJ2-2|NA
SVGTGYNGELF
>TRBD1|TRBV12-5|TRBJ1-1|NA
ASGPGTGGDNTEAF
>TRBD2|TRBV10-3|TRBJ2-5|NA
AISQTSGGPETQY
>NA|TRBV4-1|TRBJ2-1|NA
ASSQGVRANNEQF
>NA|TRBV6-4|TRBJ1-5|NA
ASIIGQGRNQPQH
>NA|TRBV19|TRBJ2-1|NA
ASSGGGASAEQF
>NA|TRBV24-1|TRBJ1-1|once
ATSTTGRFAEAF
>TRBD1|TRBV3-1/TRBV3-2|TRBJ1-2|NA
ASSHWDRANYGYT
>TRBD1|TRBV24-1|TRBJ1-2|NA
ATSDGTGWDQQGYT
>NA|TRBV5-8|TRBJ1-2|once
ASSLVLRLVKYGYT
>TRBD1|TRBV29-1|TRBJ2-3|once
SVRSGGAGRTDTQY
>TRBD1|TRBV18|TRBJ1-6|NA
ASSYGTENLNSPLH
>TRBD2|TRBV6-5|TRBJ2-5|NA
ASSYQTSGVRRTQY
>TRBD1|TRBV19|TRBJ1-6|NA
ASSTPDGQGNSPLH
>TRBD1|TRBV12-3/TRBV12-4|TRBJ1-2|NA
ASSSTGGYGYT
>NA|TRBV14|TRBJ1-2|NA
ASSQARVNGYT
>NA|TRBV6-5|TRBJ2-6|NA
ASTPAGAGANVLT
>NA|TRBV10-2|TRBJ1-5|NA
ASRQINQPQH
>NA|TRBV19|TRBJ1-2|NA
ASSILVADYGYT
>TRBD2|TRBV4-3|TRBJ2-5|few
ASSQLRGGQETQY
>NA|TRBV24-1|TRBJ1-1|NA
ATSDNPGGQNTEAF
>NA|TRBV9|TRBJ1-3|NA
ASSVNRAGNTIY
>NA|TRBV28|TRBJ2-2|few
AVRGAAGELF
>TRBD1|TRBV12-3/TRBV12-4|TRBJ1-1|NA
ASSLTGTAF
>NA|TRBV30|TRBJ1-4|NA
AWSSRGKEKLF
>NA|TRBV11-3|TRBJ1-3|NA
ASSFPRDTIY
>TRBD1|TRBV19|TRBJ1-4|NA
ASSILRGQGGEKLF